This record covers a single TCR beta chain. The sample comes from a study of blood T cell repertoires in COVID-19. Across the study: Donors in the United States, Italy and Spain gave samples during acute or convalescent COVID-19. PBMCs, B-cell-depleted T cells, or T cells provided the cDNA or gDNA that made up the material.

The CDR3 totals 14 residues. Germline values: CDR1 SGHNT, CDR2 YYREEE (reference sequence). V lost 9 bases to trimming and J lost 8 bases; unmatched junction nucleotides: 13. Some clones are missing from TCRdb's copy, which holds only in-frame ones; the method was immunoSEQ multiplex PCR. The sample lists tens of thousands of clones; 78% were seen once. This chain joins TRBV5-4 and TRBJ2-1, with 8 positions matching TRBD2. The sequenced material came from peripheral blood. This sequence was found in a man in his 70s with acute or convalescent COVID-19. Here the CDR3 reads CAIPLSGGRDEQFF. The CDR3 coding sequence is TGTGCCATCCCGTTGAGCGGGGGAAGAGATGAGCAGTTCTTC.